Below, one T cell receptor (beta chain) is given with its context. Its antigen is unidentified. Unique-molecular-identifier-tagged TCR beta cDNA libraries were used. Each batch of roughly 0.9 to 11 million T cells produced some 450,000 cDNA molecules. From the PCR reads, TCRdb called clonotypes with MiXCR, one entry per CDR3 protein. The sample contains hundreds of thousands of distinct CDR3 sequences, roughly 47% of which appear only once. This sample stems from a study of post-analysis software for immune sequencing data. Study-wide background: The disease courses covered relapsing-remitting, secondary progressive and progressive-relapsing multiple sclerosis. Study findings and constraints: Among multiple sclerosis patients, normalized Chao1 diversity was significantly below that of controls. Samples prepared in the same batch strongly co-clustered by F measure.

The receptor's source is a girl between 10 and 17 years old with multiple sclerosis. The sequencing sample was made of blood.

This CDR3 is CASRGTGGDEQYF. The DNA of the CDR3 is TGCGCCAGCCGAGGGACAGGGGGCGACGAGCAGTACTTC. The chain has TRBV10-2 and TRBJ2-7; 12 nucleotides agree with TRBD1. This CDR3 contains 13 residues. The V segment lost 8 bases and the J segment 5 bases; nucleotides outside the gene matches: 4. CDR1 and CDR2 from the germline V gene are WSHSY and SAAADI.